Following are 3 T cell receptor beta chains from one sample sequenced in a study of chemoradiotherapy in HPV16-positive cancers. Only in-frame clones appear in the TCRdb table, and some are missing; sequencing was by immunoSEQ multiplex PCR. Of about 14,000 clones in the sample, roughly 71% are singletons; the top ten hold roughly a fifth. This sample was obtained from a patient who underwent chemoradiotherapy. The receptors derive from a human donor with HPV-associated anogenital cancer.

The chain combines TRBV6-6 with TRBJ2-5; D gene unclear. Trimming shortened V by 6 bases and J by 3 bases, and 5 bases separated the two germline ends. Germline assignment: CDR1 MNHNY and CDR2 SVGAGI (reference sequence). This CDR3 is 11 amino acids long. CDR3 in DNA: TGTGCCAGCAGCAAAGAAGAGACCCAGTACTTC. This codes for CASSKEETQYF.

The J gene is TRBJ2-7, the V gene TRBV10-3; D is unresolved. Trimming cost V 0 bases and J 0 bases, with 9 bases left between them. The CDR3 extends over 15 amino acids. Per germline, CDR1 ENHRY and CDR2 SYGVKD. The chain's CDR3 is CAISESSAASYEQYF. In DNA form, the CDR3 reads TGTGCCATCAGTGAGTCCAGTGCCGCCTCCTACGAGCAGTACTTC.

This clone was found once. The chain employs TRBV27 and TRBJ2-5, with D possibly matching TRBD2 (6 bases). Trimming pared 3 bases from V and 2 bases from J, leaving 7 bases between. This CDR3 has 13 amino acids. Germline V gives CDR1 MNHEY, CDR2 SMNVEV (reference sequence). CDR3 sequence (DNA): TGTGCCAGCAGTTTCGCGGGGCAAGAGACCCAGTACTTC. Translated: CASSFAGQETQYF.